The rows below give T cell receptor beta chains drawn from one sample of a study of T cell responses to AZD1222 COVID-19 vaccine. Sequencing used immunoSEQ multiplex PCR; TCRdb keeps in-frame clones, though not all of them. The sample includes about 130,000 clones, roughly nine tenths seen only once; the top ten take roughly 2%. This material consisted of peripheral blood, taken on day 0 of AZD1222 vaccination. Receptors originate from an adult in good health. The CDR3 runs from the conserved cysteine through the conserved F or W. Fields, in order: CDR3 protein, CDR3 DNA, D gene, J gene, clone size, V gene. D genes are given only for firm matches. Only some rows state a clone size, as once, few, many or a class for expanded clones.

CDR3 protein: CSVSKPQGTYYNEQFF
CDR3 DNA: TGCAGCGTTTCAAAACCTCAGGGGACATACTACAATGAGCAGTTCTTC
D gene: NA
J gene: TRBJ2-1
clone size: NA
V gene: TRBV29-1

CDR3 protein: CASIPSSLKLPDTQYF
CDR3 DNA: TGTGCCAGCATCCCCTCCTCCCTTAAGCTCCCAGATACGCAGTATTTT
D gene: NA
J gene: TRBJ2-3
clone size: NA
V gene: TRBV9

CDR3 protein: CASSSQLIGYEQYF
CDR3 DNA: TGCGCCAGCAGCTCACAGTTGATTGGCTACGAGCAGTACTTC
D gene: NA
J gene: TRBJ2-7
clone size: NA
V gene: TRBV5-1

CDR3 protein: CASSLSLVETQYF
CDR3 DNA: TGTGCCAGCAGTTTATCCTTAGTGGAGACCCAGTACTTC
D gene: NA
J gene: TRBJ2-5
clone size: NA
V gene: TRBV27

CDR3 protein: CASSVDQGSGPLHF
CDR3 DNA: TGTGCCAGCAGCGTAGATCAGGGGAGCGGACCCCTCCACTTT
D gene: NA
J gene: TRBJ1-6
clone size: NA
V gene: TRBV9

CDR3 protein: CASSLQGAGANVLTF
CDR3 DNA: TGTGCCAGCAGCCTACAGGGGGCTGGGGCCAACGTCCTGACTTTC
D gene: TRBD1
J gene: TRBJ2-6
clone size: NA
V gene: TRBV3-1/TRBV3-2

CDR3 protein: CASSPGTAPGNEKLFF
CDR3 DNA: TGTGCCAGCAGCCCAGGGACAGCTCCCGGGAATGAAAAACTGTTTTTT
D gene: TRBD1
J gene: TRBJ1-4
clone size: NA
V gene: TRBV5-4

CDR3 protein: CASSLGSGAADTQYF
CDR3 DNA: TGTGCCAGCAGCTTAGGGTCGGGGGCTGCAGATACGCAGTATTTT
D gene: NA
J gene: TRBJ2-3
clone size: NA
V gene: TRBV7-2

CDR3 protein: CASSLRQTATGGYTF
CDR3 DNA: TGTGCCAGCAGCTTAAGGCAAACTGCAACGGGGGGCTACACCTTC
D gene: NA
J gene: TRBJ1-2
clone size: NA
V gene: TRBV7-2

CDR3 protein: CASSWTTGKNTGELFF
CDR3 DNA: TGTGCCAGCAGCTGGACGACAGGGAAGAACACCGGGGAGCTGTTTTTT
D gene: TRBD1
J gene: TRBJ2-2
clone size: few
V gene: TRBV7-8

CDR3 protein: CASSNLQEKLFF
CDR3 DNA: TGTGCCAGTAGCAACCTCCAAGAAAAACTGTTTTTT
D gene: NA
J gene: TRBJ1-4
clone size: NA
V gene: TRBV19

CDR3 protein: CASSLGGGDTTYYGYTF
CDR3 DNA: TGTGCCAGCAGCTTAGGTGGGGGGGACACAACCTACTATGGCTACACCTTC
D gene: NA
J gene: TRBJ1-2
clone size: NA
V gene: TRBV11-2

CDR3 protein: CASSVDPRSGGKLFF
CDR3 DNA: TGTGCCAGCAGCGTAGACCCCCGGAGTGGAGGGAAACTGTTTTTT
D gene: NA
J gene: TRBJ1-4
clone size: once
V gene: TRBV9

CDR3 protein: CASSLGRWRTDTQYF
CDR3 DNA: TGCGCCAGCAGCTTGGGTCGGTGGCGGACAGATACGCAGTATTTT
D gene: NA
J gene: TRBJ2-3
clone size: NA
V gene: TRBV5-1

CDR3 protein: CASSPLAGTITDTQYF
CDR3 DNA: TGTGCCAGCAGCCCCCTCGCGGGGACTATCACAGATACGCAGTATTTT
D gene: TRBD2
J gene: TRBJ2-3
clone size: NA
V gene: TRBV7-2

CDR3 protein: CASILGVRNTEAFF
CDR3 DNA: TGTGCCAGCATCCTCGGGGTTCGGAACACTGAAGCTTTCTTT
D gene: NA
J gene: TRBJ1-1
clone size: NA
V gene: TRBV7-2

CDR3 protein: CASSDWQGASETQYF
CDR3 DNA: TGCGCCAGCAGTGATTGGCAGGGGGCTTCGGAGACCCAGTACTTC
D gene: TRBD1
J gene: TRBJ2-5
clone size: NA
V gene: TRBV10-1

CDR3 protein: CARAAAARGEAFF
CDR3 DNA: TGTGCCCGGGCGGCGGCCGCACGTGGTGAAGCTTTCTTT
D gene: NA
J gene: TRBJ1-1
clone size: NA
V gene: TRBV30

CDR3 protein: CASSLGPGVNTEAFF
CDR3 DNA: TGTGCCAGCAGCTTAGGTCCAGGGGTGAACACTGAAGCTTTCTTT
D gene: NA
J gene: TRBJ1-1
clone size: NA
V gene: TRBV7-9

CDR3 protein: CASSVVTTEAFF
CDR3 DNA: TGTGCCAGCAGCGTAGTTACCACTGAAGCTTTCTTT
D gene: NA
J gene: TRBJ1-1
clone size: NA
V gene: TRBV9

CDR3 protein: CASSVQETQYF
CDR3 DNA: TGTGCCAGCAGTGTCCAAGAGACCCAGTACTTC
D gene: NA
J gene: TRBJ2-5
clone size: NA
V gene: TRBV2

CDR3 protein: CASSPGTQSYEQYF
CDR3 DNA: TGTGCCAGTTCACCCGGGACACAAAGCTACGAGCAGTACTTC
D gene: NA
J gene: TRBJ2-7
clone size: few
V gene: TRBV19

CDR3 protein: CASKRLAGENEQFF
CDR3 DNA: TGCGCCTCAAAAAGGCTAGCGGGGGAAAATGAGCAGTTCTTC
D gene: TRBD2
J gene: TRBJ2-1
clone size: NA
V gene: TRBV5-1

CDR3 protein: CASSQEREGFRYGYTF
CDR3 DNA: TGCGCCAGCAGCCAAGAACGGGAAGGGTTTCGCTATGGCTACACCTTC
D gene: NA
J gene: TRBJ1-2
clone size: NA
V gene: TRBV4-1

CDR3 protein: CASSKPGSDNEQFF
CDR3 DNA: TGTGCCAGCAGTAAACCCGGGAGCGACAATGAGCAGTTCTTC
D gene: NA
J gene: TRBJ2-1
clone size: NA
V gene: TRBV9

CDR3 protein: CAISDLGMNTEAFF
CDR3 DNA: TGTGCCATCAGTGATCTGGGGATGAACACTGAAGCTTTCTTT
D gene: NA
J gene: TRBJ1-1
clone size: NA
V gene: TRBV10-3

CDR3 protein: CASGLARGGGFYNEQFF
CDR3 DNA: TGTGCTAGTGGTTTGGCTCGCGGGGGAGGGTTTTACAATGAGCAGTTCTTC
D gene: TRBD2
J gene: TRBJ2-1
clone size: once
V gene: TRBV12-5

CDR3 protein: CASSWGRDQETQYF
CDR3 DNA: TGTGCCAGCAGTTGGGGCAGGGATCAAGAGACCCAGTACTTC
D gene: NA
J gene: TRBJ2-5
clone size: NA
V gene: TRBV6-6

CDR3 protein: CASSLTSGEETQYF
CDR3 DNA: TGTGCCAGCAGCTTGACTAGCGGGGAGGAGACCCAGTACTTC
D gene: TRBD2
J gene: TRBJ2-5
clone size: NA
V gene: TRBV7-6

CDR3 protein: CASSNLETQYF
CDR3 DNA: TGTGCCAGCAGCAATTTGGAGACCCAGTACTTC
D gene: NA
J gene: TRBJ2-5
clone size: NA
V gene: TRBV12-3/TRBV12-4

CDR3 protein: CASSPPGRGGNEQFF
CDR3 DNA: TGTGCCAGCAGCCCTCCCGGGCGGGGGGGCAATGAGCAGTTCTTC
D gene: TRBD2
J gene: TRBJ2-1
clone size: NA
V gene: TRBV4-2

CDR3 protein: CASSPFSGGYQETQYF
CDR3 DNA: TGTGCCAGCAGCCCGTTTAGCGGGGGGTACCAAGAGACCCAGTACTTC
D gene: TRBD2
J gene: TRBJ2-5
clone size: NA
V gene: TRBV4-2

CDR3 protein: CASSYHRGLYYEQYF
CDR3 DNA: TGTGCCAGCAGTTACCACAGGGGGCTCTACTACGAGCAGTACTTC
D gene: TRBD1
J gene: TRBJ2-7
clone size: NA
V gene: TRBV6-2/TRBV6-3

CDR3 protein: CASSGTANTGELFF
CDR3 DNA: TGTGCCAGCTCAGGGACCGCGAACACCGGGGAGCTGTTTTTT
D gene: NA
J gene: TRBJ2-2
clone size: NA
V gene: TRBV18

CDR3 protein: CASSPPLAGGNEQFF
CDR3 DNA: TGTGCCAGCTCACCACCTCTAGCGGGGGGTAATGAGCAGTTCTTC
D gene: TRBD2
J gene: TRBJ2-1
clone size: once
V gene: TRBV18

CDR3 protein: CASSGPGTPYSIYF
CDR3 DNA: TGTGCCAGCAGCGGGCCCGGGACGCCTTATTCCATATATTTT
D gene: NA
J gene: TRBJ1-3
clone size: NA
V gene: TRBV11-1

CDR3 protein: CASSKARKGGQPQETQYF
CDR3 DNA: TGTGCCAGCAGCAAAGCTCGAAAAGGGGGACAGCCCCAAGAGACCCAGTACTTC
D gene: NA
J gene: TRBJ2-5
clone size: NA
V gene: TRBV21-1

CDR3 protein: CASSRTGPGNEQFF
CDR3 DNA: TGCGCCAGCAGCAGGACTGGTCCGGGCAATGAGCAGTTCTTC
D gene: NA
J gene: TRBJ2-1
clone size: once
V gene: TRBV5-1

CDR3 protein: CASSPIPGQDGYTF
CDR3 DNA: TGTGCCAGCTCACCGATCCCCGGACAAGATGGCTACACCTTC
D gene: NA
J gene: TRBJ1-2
clone size: NA
V gene: TRBV18

CDR3 protein: CASSQERREETQYF
CDR3 DNA: TGTGCCAGCAGCCAAGAGCGCAGGGAAGAGACCCAGTACTTC
D gene: NA
J gene: TRBJ2-5
clone size: NA
V gene: TRBV4-2

CDR3 protein: CASSLGSSSGANVLTF
CDR3 DNA: TGCGCCAGCAGCTTGGGTTCATCCTCTGGGGCCAACGTCCTGACTTTC
D gene: NA
J gene: TRBJ2-6
clone size: NA
V gene: TRBV5-1

CDR3 protein: CASSQDRSSNQPQHF
CDR3 DNA: TGCGCCAGCAGCCAAGACCGGAGTAGCAATCAGCCCCAGCATTTT
D gene: NA
J gene: TRBJ1-5
clone size: NA
V gene: TRBV4-1

CDR3 protein: CAISGASGSGGVQQFF
CDR3 DNA: TGTGCCATCAGTGGGGCGTCGGGTAGCGGGGGGGTTCAGCAGTTCTTC
D gene: TRBD2
J gene: TRBJ2-1
clone size: NA
V gene: TRBV10-3

CDR3 protein: CASSLYSGDNSPLHF
CDR3 DNA: TGTGCCAGCAGCCTCTATTCAGGGGATAATTCACCCCTCCACTTT
D gene: NA
J gene: TRBJ1-6
clone size: NA
V gene: TRBV3-1/TRBV3-2

CDR3 protein: CASSSTANTEAFF
CDR3 DNA: TGTGCCAGCAGTTCCACGGCGAACACTGAAGCTTTCTTT
D gene: NA
J gene: TRBJ1-1
clone size: NA
V gene: TRBV12-3/TRBV12-4

CDR3 protein: CASSGGFGDTQYF
CDR3 DNA: TGTGCCAGCAGCGGGGGGTTTGGAGATACGCAGTATTTT
D gene: NA
J gene: TRBJ2-3
clone size: NA
V gene: TRBV3-1/TRBV3-2

CDR3 protein: CSVEPFTGGRTDTQYF
CDR3 DNA: TGCAGCGTTGAACCATTCACGGGGGGACGCACAGATACGCAGTATTTT
D gene: TRBD2
J gene: TRBJ2-3
clone size: once
V gene: TRBV29-1

CDR3 protein: CASSYGASSYNEQFF
CDR3 DNA: TGTGCCAGCAGTTACGGGGCTAGCTCCTACAATGAGCAGTTCTTC
D gene: NA
J gene: TRBJ2-1
clone size: once
V gene: TRBV6-5

CDR3 protein: CASSVAYGGGYGYTF
CDR3 DNA: TGTGCCAGCAGCGTAGCGTATGGGGGGGGCTATGGCTACACCTTC
D gene: NA
J gene: TRBJ1-2
clone size: NA
V gene: TRBV9

CDR3 protein: CASKPGRSTDTQYF
CDR3 DNA: TGTGCCAGCAAACCGGGCCGTAGCACAGATACGCAGTATTTT
D gene: NA
J gene: TRBJ2-3
clone size: NA
V gene: TRBV2